The present entry profiles one TCR beta chain with its context. There is no known antigen for this receptor. No qualities accompany the bases; no much larger clone lies one base away. V is pared back by 4 bases and J by 7 bases, with 12 bases lying between the germline termini. The CDR1 and CDR2 encoded by the germline V gene are SGHDT and YYEEEE. The CDR3 has 13 amino acids, counting the end cysteine and phenylalanine. The read is trimmed to its CDR3 DNA, 39 bases read in frame from base 1. The library was prepared using the immunoSEQ multiplex PCR assay. The published analysis was carried out like this. A statistical classification framework was built for diagnosing cytomegalovirus status from the catalog of TCR beta chain sequences. TCRdb limited this immuneACCESS table to in-frame rearrangements with V and J called. A share of clones is missing; checked studies link under half to unresolved V genes, and the rest is unexplained. The DNA was the basis for D and trimming; V, J and clone size are from that table. For this sample the table gives about 180,000 clones, of which roughly nine tenths were detected only once. 2% to 3% of the sample is taken by the ten largest.

The donors were included in the validation cohort of 130 or so subjects, a group kept apart from the roughly 700-subject first cohort. The entry originates in a study of cytomegalovirus exposure and HLA in healthy donors (dated by TCRdb to the late 2010s). Concerning the study at large: According to a later analysis, the roughly 120 validation repertoires were produced on the same platform as the 700 or so repertoires of the first cohort. The study aimed to test whether cataloging public T cell receptors could reveal signatures of past pathogen exposure. A separate validation cohort of about 110 different subjects was used in addition to the approximately 700-subject first cohort. To predict cytomegalovirus infection status, the study combined high-throughput TCR immunosequencing, statistical association of individual TCRs with disease status, and machine learning.

Overall results and qualifications from the work: The authors suggested that the approach could potentially be extended to other disease states and immunological phenotypes. Most TCR sequences were observed very rarely across donors, whereas some public TCRs were present in many individuals. A later analysis found that TCRs clustered in the first cohort also tended to co-occur in the 95 to 150 validation repertoires, with approximately 95% of cluster scores above 0. In vitro tests confirmed that a few of the cytomegalovirus-associated TCR beta chains recognize cytomegalovirus antigens. The classifier was reported to diagnose cytomegalovirus status with high specificity and sensitivity in both the original and validation cohorts. The study listed 150 to 200 TCR beta chains as associated with cytomegalovirus. The validation cohort had no HLA typing available for a later analysis, so co-occurrence within that cohort was assessed over all 120 or so repertoires.

Input material: PBMCs. This TCR was recovered from a young man in good health and CMV-seropositive. The rearrangement combines TRBV5-6 with TRBJ1-5; perhaps TRBD1 is the D gene, with 6 bases matching. The CDR3 loop reads CASSPGRGQPQHF. The DNA reads as follows: TGTGCCAGCAGCCCCGGAAGGGGGCAGCCCCAGCATTTT.